Presented here are 7 T cell receptor beta chains from one specimen sequenced in a study of cytomegalovirus exposure and HLA in healthy donors. PCR was performed using 60 Vbeta and 13 Jbeta primers. Measured with immunoSEQ multiplex PCR; TCRdb has only the in-frame clones, and not every one. The sample lists about 85,000 clones, nearly 80% occurring once. The sequenced sample consisted of PBMCs. The receptors originated from a woman aged 45-60 years in good health and CMV-seropositive.

Comment on this clone: A junction boundary mismatches the germline segment, possibly from a read error. The same CDR3 is also encoded by other DNA sequences in this sample. The V and J genes are TRBV19 and TRBJ2-5; 8 bases agree with TRBD1. This CDR3 spans 16 amino acids. CDR1 and CDR2 (germline): LNHDA, SQIVND (reference sequence). CDR3 bases: TGCGCCAGTAGTATAGATCGCCAGGGGGCGAGAGAGACCCAGTACTTC. Translation: CASSIDRQGARETQYF.

The V gene is TRBV19, the J gene TRBJ1-1, with D possibly matching TRBD1 (5 bases). Germline V gives CDR1 LNHDA, CDR2 SQIVND (reference sequence). The CDR3 covers 14 residues. Deletions cut 5 bases from V and 9 bases from J, with 19 bases between. In DNA form, the CDR3 reads TGTGCCAGTAGTGGGGGGGGAACAGTTTATCAAGCTTTCTTT. Translated: CASSGGGTVYQAFF.

The chain joins TRBV5-4 to TRBJ2-2, with D tentatively TRBD1 (6 bases). The CDR3 contains 13 residues. Trimming took off 2 bases at V and 7 bases at J, with 9 bases between the two ends. Germline CDR1 reads SGHNT; CDR2 reads YYREEE (reference sequence). The CDR3 DNA reads TGTGCCAGCAGCTTAGGGACATACGGGGAGCTGTTTTTT. This sequence encodes CASSLGTYGELFF.

In its sample, this clone was seen a few times. V is TRBV6-4 and J is TRBJ2-3; weak D call: TRBD1 (5 bases). Trimming removed 2 bases from V and 2 bases from J, with 11 bases in between. Germline V gene lookup returns CDR1 MRHNA and CDR2 SNTAGT. CDR3 length: 15 residues. The CDR3 is CASSDGKGVTDTQYF. CDR3 DNA sequence: TGTGCCAGCAGTGACGGGAAAGGGGTCACAGATACGCAGTATTTT.

This clone was picked up one time. This chain connects TRBV18 to TRBJ1-5, with 9 bases lining up with TRBD1. Germline V gene sequence: CDR1 KGHSH, CDR2 LQKENI. This CDR3 comprises 14 residues. V lost 3 bases and J lost 9; bases outside the gene matches: 6. The CDR3 DNA follows: TGTGCCAGCTCACCGGGACAGGGTTTACTGCCCCAGCATTTT. It encodes CASSPGQGLLPQHF.

The chain uses TRBV27 and TRBJ1-5, with D unclear. V gave up 2 bases and J gave up 0 bases, with 14 bases separating them. The germline V gene encodes CDR1 MNHEY and CDR2 SMNVEV (reference sequence). This CDR3 is built from 17 residues. CDR3 sequence reads: CASSLLGSTYSNQPQHF. DNA of the CDR3: TGTGCCAGCAGTTTACTTGGGAGTACCTATAGCAATCAGCCCCAGCATTTT.

The rearrangement joins TRBV12-5 to TRBJ1-5; possible D gene TRBD1, 6 bases. This CDR3 is 17 amino acids long. V was clipped by 0 bases and J by 1 base, with 13 bases between them. From germline, CDR1 is LGHNT and CDR2 FRNRAP. The CDR3 coding sequence is TGTGCTAGTGGTTTGGTACGACAGGACGTGAGCAATCAGCCCCAGCATTTT. It codes for CASGLVRQDVSNQPQHF.